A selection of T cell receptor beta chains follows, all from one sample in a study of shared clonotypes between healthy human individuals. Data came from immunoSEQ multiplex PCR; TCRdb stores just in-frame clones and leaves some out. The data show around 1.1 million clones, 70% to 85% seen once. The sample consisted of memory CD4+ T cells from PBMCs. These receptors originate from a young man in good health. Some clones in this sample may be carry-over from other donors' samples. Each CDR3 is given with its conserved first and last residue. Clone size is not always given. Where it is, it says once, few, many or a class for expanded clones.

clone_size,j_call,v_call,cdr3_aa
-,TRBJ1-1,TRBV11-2,CASSFATAEAFF
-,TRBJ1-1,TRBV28,CAIVGANTEAFF
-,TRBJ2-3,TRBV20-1,CSASGRDTQYF
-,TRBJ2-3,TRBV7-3,CASSLVSTDTQYF
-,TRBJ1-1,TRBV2,CASSEARQTEAFF
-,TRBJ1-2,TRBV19,CASRPTQYGYTF
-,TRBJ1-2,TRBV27,CASSDRVDGYTF
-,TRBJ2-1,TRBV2,CASSEDWVRGEEQFF
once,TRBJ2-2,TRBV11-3,CASSSKGLAGAELFF
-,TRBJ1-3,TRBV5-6,CASSLAGQGIGNTIYF
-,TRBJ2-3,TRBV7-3,CASSLLGGSGSINTQYF
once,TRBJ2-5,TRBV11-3,CASSPSGTHAPETQYF
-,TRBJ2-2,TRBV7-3,CASSLTGRRTGELFF
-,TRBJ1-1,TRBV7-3,CASSSQGVGTEAFF
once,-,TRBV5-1,CASSLGTAGVGYEQYF
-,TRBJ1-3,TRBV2,CASSERGDGNTIYF
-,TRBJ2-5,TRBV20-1,CSARGSETQYF
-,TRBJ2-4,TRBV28,CASSGAPGTGVPGNIQYF
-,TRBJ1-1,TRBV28,CASSSGTGNFLTEAFF
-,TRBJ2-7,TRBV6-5,CASTVGVGTEQYF
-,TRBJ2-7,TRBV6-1,CASREGFEQYF
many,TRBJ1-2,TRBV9,CASSVGREAGYTF
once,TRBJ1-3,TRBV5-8,CASSSSLRNTIYF
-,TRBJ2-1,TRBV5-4,CASSHRALRGNEQFF
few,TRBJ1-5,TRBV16,CASSQFTGNQPQHF
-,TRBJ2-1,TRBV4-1,CASSPQSYGRAGNEQFF
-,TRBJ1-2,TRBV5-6,CASSFITGRPGYTF
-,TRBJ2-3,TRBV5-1,CASSLQGASDTQYF
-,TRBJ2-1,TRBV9,CASSVGQTYNEQFF
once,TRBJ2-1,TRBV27,CASSSWDRGNNEQFF
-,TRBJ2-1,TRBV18,CASSPRGDPHYNEQFF
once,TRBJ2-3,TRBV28,CASSPAKVPTDTQYF
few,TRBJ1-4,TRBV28,CASSLANEKLFF
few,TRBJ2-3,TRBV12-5,CASAIAGGGTDTQYF
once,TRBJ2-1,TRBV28,CASSLHPSSYNEQFF
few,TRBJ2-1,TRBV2,CASSTLAGAEQFF
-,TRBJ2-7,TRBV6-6,CASSYGQGPHEQYF
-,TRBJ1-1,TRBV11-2,CASSPRGTGMNTEAFF
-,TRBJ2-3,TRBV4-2,CASSQVNHRETDTQYF
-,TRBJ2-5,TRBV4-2,CASSQVSGAKWVQETQYF
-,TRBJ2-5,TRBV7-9,CASSFSQETQYF
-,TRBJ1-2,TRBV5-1,CASSLEGFGYTF
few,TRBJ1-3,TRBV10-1,CASSSGNTIYF
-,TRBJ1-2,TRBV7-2,CASSLDVNNYGYTF
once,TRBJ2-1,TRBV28,CASNGGRALNEQFF
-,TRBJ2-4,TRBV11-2,CASSLAAHSLAKNIQYF
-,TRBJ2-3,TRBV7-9,CASSSIAGVVTDTQYF
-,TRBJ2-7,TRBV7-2,CASAGGVGNYEQYF
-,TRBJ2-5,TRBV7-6,CASSLNTATAQYF
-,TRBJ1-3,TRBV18,CASSPSTGPGNTIYF
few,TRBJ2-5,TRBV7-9,CASSPGQEVGETQYF
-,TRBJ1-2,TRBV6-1,CASSEVEGAGYTF
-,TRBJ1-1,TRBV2,CASSREAGITFF
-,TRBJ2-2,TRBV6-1,CASSLPVAGEGLFF
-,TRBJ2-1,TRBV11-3,CASSLERQGQQFF
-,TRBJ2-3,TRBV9,CASSARQGTASGSSWGTDTQYF
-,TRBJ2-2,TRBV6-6,CASSSIGANTGELFF
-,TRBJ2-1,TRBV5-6,CASSLSGGFNYEQFF
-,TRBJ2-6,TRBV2,CATRPGNTGANVLTF
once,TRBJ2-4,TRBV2,CASSAGTSGGLAKNIQYF